This TCR beta chain is drawn from a study of T cell responses to AZD1222 COVID-19 vaccine. General study findings and limits: Clonal diversity was possibly underestimated; the donors were predominantly white British and more often female. Regions left unmutated in variants are reportedly the target of nearly half of spike-specific TCRs. Repertoires were obtained only post-peak T cell response.

The V end lost 0 bases, the J end lost 10 bases, and 0 bases lay between the germline ends. The CDR3 sequence is 8 residues long. Germline CDR1 and CDR2: SQVTM and ANQGSEA. Note on this clone: Its antigen is still unknown.

Method: immunoSEQ multiplex PCR; TCRdb's copy keeps in-frame clones and lacks some. The sample yields approximately 60,000 clones, around 80% seen once. The sequence derives from an adult in good health. V gene TRBV29-1 combines with J gene TRBJ1-2; D gene ambiguous. This sample comprised peripheral blood, obtained on day 0 of AZD1222 vaccination. The CDR3 region is CSVEDYTF. In DNA, the CDR3 is TGCAGCGTTGAAGACTACACCTTC.